The 17 T cell receptor beta chains below come from one sample, sequenced in a study of spatial heterogeneity in lung cancer. Specified time point: sample taken at primary tumor resection. TCRdb used MiXCR to reprocess the 5' RACE reads, holding one entry per CDR3 protein. The sample shows 23,000 or so distinct CDR3 sequences, roughly 7.2% of them seen only once. This sample comprised PBMCs, obtained at surgery. The receptors originated from a male donor with early-stage non-small cell lung cancer.

This clonotype is termed medium-sized. V and J are TRBV20-1 and TRBJ1-6; D is undetermined. V dropped 3 bases and J dropped 10 bases, with 13 bases sitting between them. The germline V gene has CDR1 DFQATT and CDR2 SNEGSKA (reference sequence). The CDR3 spans 13 residues. CDR3 in amino acids: CSASLRPGSPLHF. The CDR3, as DNA: TGCAGTGCTAGTCTGCGGCCGGGGTCACCCCTCCACTTT.

This clonotype was seen ten or more times. This chain links TRBV28 with TRBJ2-2, with D perhaps matching TRBD1 or TRBD2 (7 bases each). In germline, CDR1 is MDHEN, CDR2 SYDVKM. This CDR3 has 13 amino acids. V was trimmed by 10 bases and J by 5 bases, leaving 14 bases between them. The chain's CDR3 is CATREGATGELFF. In nucleotides, the CDR3 is TGTGCCACCAGGGAGGGGGCGACCGGGGAGCTGTTTTTT.

This clonotype was detected many times. The chain has TRBV3-1 and TRBJ1-2, with D tentatively TRBD1 (6 bases). CDR3 length: 15 residues. Trimming took off 5 bases at V and 4 bases at J, with 17 bases between the two ends. Germline lookup yields CDR1 LGHDT and CDR2 YNNKEL (reference sequence). The CDR3 loop is CASSLSHRESYGYTF. For the CDR3, the DNA is TGTGCCAGCAGCTTATCTCACAGGGAATCCTATGGCTACACCTTC.

This clonotype was counted at least ten times. This sequence joins TRBV5-4 and TRBJ2-2; 8 bases line up with TRBD2. Per the germline V gene, CDR1 is SGHNT and CDR2 is YYREEE (reference sequence). CDR3 length: 17 amino acids. Trimming took 5 bases from V and 0 from J; bases not matched to a gene: 9. CDR3 sequence: CASRLLGLAANTGELFF. The CDR3 nucleotides are TGTGCCAGCAGGCTTCTAGGACTAGCAGCGAACACCGGGGAGCTGTTTTTT.

This clonotype was observed at least ten times. This sequence joins TRBV12-3 or TRBV12-4 and TRBJ1-3; D remains unclear. The ends were cut back, 2 bases at V and 4 bases at J, with 6 bases in the middle. The CDR3 is made up of 13 amino acids. The CDR3 is CASSLNAGNTIYF. CDR3 coding DNA: TGTGCCAGCAGTTTAAATGCGGGAAACACCATATATTTT.

In this sample, this clonotype turned up many times. The chain links TRBV11-3 to TRBJ1-6; D remains unclear. From germline, CDR1 is SGHNT and CDR2 YENEEA. V shed 5 bases and J shed 2 bases, with 7 bases lying between them. CDR3 length equals 14 residues. CDR3 nucleotides: TGTGCCAGCAGCCTCTACGCCTATAATTCACCCCTCCACTTT. Translation gives CASSLYAYNSPLHF.

This clonotype is categorized as medium-sized. The chain carries TRBV6-2 or TRBV6-3 and TRBJ2-7, with D possibly matching TRBD2 (6 bases). The CDR3 is 12 residues long. Germline V lookup: CDR1 MNHEY, CDR2 SVGEGT. V was pared by 4 bases and J by 5 bases, with 9 bases between. CDR3 in DNA: TGTGCCAGCAGTTTCGGCGGGAACGAGCAGTACGTC. The encoded protein is CASSFGGNEQYV.

This clonotype was counted only a few times. In DNA form, the CDR3 reads TGTGCCACCAGTGACCACGACACAGATACGCAGTATTTT. Residues: CATSDHDTDTQYF. The chain links TRBV24-1 to TRBJ2-3; D is uncertain. Germline-derived CDR1 and CDR2 are KGHDR and SFDVKD. This CDR3 spans 13 amino acids. The V end was cut by 4 bases, the J end by 2 bases, with 6 bases between.

In this sample, this clonotype turned up many times. The chain combines TRBV20-1 with TRBJ2-3; D is unresolved. This CDR3 is 10 amino acids long. Germline assignment: CDR1 DFQATT and CDR2 SNEGSKA (reference sequence). Trimming cost V 5 bases and J 2 bases, with 2 bases left between them. CDR3 DNA: TGCAGTGCTGTCACAGATACGCAGTATTTT. It is translated as CSAVTDTQYF.

This clonotype came up many times. V usage is TRBV14 and J usage is TRBJ2-7; 7 bases align to TRBD1. V lost 3 bases, J lost 3 bases, and 11 bases stayed unmatched. CDR3 size: 16 residues. Germline lookup yields CDR1 SGHDN and CDR2 FVKESK. The CDR3 region is CASSHPAGTAYYEQYF. DNA for the CDR3: TGTGCCAGCAGCCACCCTGCCGGGACAGCTTACTACGAGCAGTACTTC. Looking up the rest from reference TRBV14 and TRBJ2-7 gives the full variable domain: EAGVTQFPSHSVIEKGQTVTLRCDPISGHDNLYWYRRVMGKEIKFLLHFVKESKQDESGMPNNRFLAERTGGTYSTLKVQPAELEDSGVYFCASSHPAGTAYYEQYFGPGTRLTVT.

This clonotype appeared many times. This sequence joins TRBV10-3 and TRBJ1-5; perhaps TRBD1 as D (6 bases). Germline assignment: CDR1 ENHRY and CDR2 SYGVKD. Trimming cost V 4 bases and J 1 base, with 11 bases left between them. This CDR3 is 15 amino acids long. The CDR3 DNA sequence: TGTGCCATCAGTGGGACAGTTAACAGCAATCAGCCCCAGCATTTT. This encodes CAISGTVNSNQPQHF.

In this sample, this clonotype turned up many times. This rearrangement joins TRBV20-1 to TRBJ2-1, with D uncertain. V was trimmed by 6 bases and J by 6 bases, leaving 15 bases between them. CDR3 size: 13 residues. Germline loops: CDR1 DFQATT, CDR2 SNEGSKA (reference sequence). CDR3: CSALNTGSNEQFF. CDR3 nucleotide sequence: TGCAGTGCGCTAAACACGGGCAGCAATGAGCAGTTCTTC.

This clonotype was seen many times. This chain links TRBV2 with TRBJ1-5; a weak D match, TRBD1 (6 bases). CDR3 size: 16 residues. V was pared by 3 bases and J by 4 bases, with 16 bases between. CDR1 and CDR2 (germline): SNHLY, FYNNEI. The CDR3 DNA is TGTGCCAGCAGTGAGCGATCCGGGGGCGGAAATCAGCCCCAGCATTTT. Residues: CASSERSGGGNQPQHF.

This clonotype came up a few times. The chain joins TRBV7-6 to TRBJ1-2, with a possible D match to TRBD1 (5 bases). From germline, CDR1 is SGHVS and CDR2 FNYEAQ. V was clipped by 5 bases and J by 3 bases, with 16 bases between them. This CDR3 comprises 15 residues. The CDR3 is CASSTFGRGDYGYTF. The CDR3 DNA follows: TGTGCCAGCAGCACTTTCGGACGGGGGGACTATGGCTACACCTTC.

This clonotype is classed as medium-sized (0.01 to 0.1%). The J gene is TRBJ2-3, the V gene TRBV11-2, with TRBD2 identical over 8 bases. The CDR3 has 15 residues. CDR1 SGHAT and CDR2 FQNNGV come from the germline V gene. With 4 bases clipped from V and 6 bases from J, the junction kept 9 bases outside the gene matches. CDR3 protein: CASSSGTRGSDTQYF. The CDR3 nucleotides read TGTGCCAGCAGCTCCGGGACTAGGGGGTCGGATACGCAGTATTTT.

The chain carries TRBV5-1 and TRBJ2-7; 9 bases line up with TRBD1. The CDR3 sequence is 14 residues long. Unmatched junction bases numbered 2, after V lost 4 bases and J lost 0 bases. Germline V gives CDR1 SGHRS, CDR2 YFSETQ. The CDR3 nucleotides read TGCGCCAGCAGCAAGACAGGGGGCTCCTACGAGCAGTACTTC. This translates into CASSKTGGSYEQYF.

This clonotype was seen many times. CDR3 DNA sequence: TGTGCCAGCTCACCCGGGTCCGCAAACTCCTACGAGCAGTACGTC. Protein product: CASSPGSANSYEQYV. This chain links TRBV18 with TRBJ2-7; D is ambiguous. The CDR3 totals 15 residues. V was trimmed by 3 bases and J by 0 bases, leaving 12 bases between them. CDR1 is KGHSH, CDR2 LQKENI, per germline.